One sample yielded the 24 T cell receptor beta chains listed below, sequenced in a study of blood T cell repertoires in COVID-19. The table came from immunoSEQ multiplex PCR; TCRdb's copy has only in-frame clones and leaves some out. Here the sample spans 80,000 to 100,000 clones, 75% to 85% being singletons. Specimen: peripheral blood. All receptors come from a woman in her 70s with acute or convalescent COVID-19.

The V gene is TRBV5-4, the J gene TRBJ2-7; 10 nucleotides align to TRBD2. Trimming cost V 4 bases and J 7 bases; bases outside gene matches: 11. Germline-derived CDR1 and CDR2 are SGHNT and YYREEE (reference sequence). CDR3 length: 15 residues. CDR3 sequence: CASSPWTSGVREQYF. The CDR3 region has the DNA TGTGCCAGCAGCCCCTGGACTAGCGGAGTGAGGGAGCAGTACTTC.

This chain uses TRBV6-5 with TRBJ2-1; 10 positions agree with TRBD1. V lost 5 bases to trimming and J lost 7 bases; unmatched junction nucleotides: 2. The CDR3 sequence is 13 residues long. Germline V lookup: CDR1 MNHEY, CDR2 SVGAGI. CDR3 nucleotide sequence: TGTGCCAGCAGTAGGACAGGGGGAAATGAGCAGTTCTTC. Translation gives CASSRTGGNEQFF.

The chain couples TRBV6-1 to TRBJ2-7; the match to TRBD2 covers 10 bases. The V gene end was trimmed by 2 bases and the J gene end by 0 bases; junction bases not matched to a gene: 1. Per the germline V gene, CDR1 is MNHNS and CDR2 is SASEGT. There are 15 residues in the CDR3. CDR3 DNA: TGTGCCAGCAGTGAACTAGCGGGAGTCTCCTACGAGCAGTACTTC. Translated, it gives CASSELAGVSYEQYF.

CDR3 sequence: CASSGPSRDRDQPQHF. For the CDR3, the DNA is TGTGCCAGTAGTGGCCCGTCCCGGGACAGGGATCAGCCCCAGCATTTT. J is TRBJ1-5 and V is TRBV19, with 9 bases lining up with TRBD1. The trim removed 5 bases at V and 5 bases at J, leaving 10 bases unmatched. Germline loops: CDR1 LNHDA, CDR2 SQIVND (reference sequence). The length of the CDR3 is 16 residues.

The chain recombines TRBV7-2 with TRBJ1-1; D ambiguous. The CDR3 has 13 residues. V was clipped by 5 bases and J by 5 bases, with 12 bases between them. CDR1 and CDR2 from the germline V gene are SGHTA and FQGNSA. The CDR3 sequence is CASSTNGWTEAFF. In DNA form, the CDR3 reads TGTGCCAGCAGCACCAACGGTTGGACTGAAGCTTTCTTT.

V usage is TRBV13 and J usage is TRBJ2-5; maybe TRBD2 (6 bases). Germline V gene lookup returns CDR1 PRHDT and CDR2 FYEKMQ (reference sequence). Trimming shortened V by 1 base and J by 1 base, and 16 bases separated the two germline ends. The CDR3 sequence is 17 residues long. The chain's CDR3 is CASSLAGVADSQETQYF. CDR3 DNA sequence: TGTGCCAGCAGCTTAGCGGGGGTAGCGGATAGCCAAGAGACCCAGTACTTC.

V and J are TRBV12-3 or TRBV12-4 and TRBJ2-7; 9 bases map to TRBD1. The trim removed 5 bases at V and 3 bases at J, leaving 2 bases unmatched. The CDR3 is 13 amino acids. CDR3: CASSVDRGYEQYF. DNA of the CDR3: TGTGCCAGCAGTGTGGACAGGGGCTACGAGCAGTACTTC.

V usage is TRBV7-8 and J usage is TRBJ1-1; 11 bases fit TRBD1. CDR1 and CDR2 (germline): SGHVS, FQNEAQ. CDR3 length: 16 residues. J lost 3 bases, V lost 4 bases, and 7 bases had no gene match. The CDR3 DNA sequence: TGTGCCAGCAGCTCCGGACAGGGGGCGCCCCACACTGAAGCTTTCTTT. This codes for CASSSGQGAPHTEAFF.

This rearrangement joins TRBV29-1 to TRBJ1-1; D is possibly TRBD1 (5 bases). From germline, CDR1 is SQVTM and CDR2 ANQGSEA. The CDR3 covers 12 residues. V was pared by 5 bases and J by 2 bases, with 9 bases between. CDR3 DNA: TGCAGCGTTTTGACAGTTAACACTGAAGCTTTCTTT. This translates into CSVLTVNTEAFF.

V gene TRBV11-2 combines with J gene TRBJ2-2; 8 bases match TRBD1. Germline V gene data show CDR1 as SGHAT and CDR2 as FQNNGV. The CDR3 consists of 16 residues. J lost 6 bases, V lost 6 bases, and 12 bases had no gene match. The CDR3 nucleotides read TGTGCCAGCAGACCACGGACAGGGACTTTAGCCGGGGAGCTGTTTTTT. It specifies CASRPRTGTLAGELFF.

This chain links TRBV7-8 with TRBJ2-7, with D possibly TRBD1 on 5 matching bases. Germline V lookup: CDR1 SGHVS, CDR2 FQNEAQ. The CDR3 is made up of 16 amino acids. The ends were cut back, 0 bases at V and 3 bases at J, with 15 bases in the middle. For the CDR3, the DNA is TGTGCCAGCAGCTTAGCTACAGGACACTTAGTCTACGAGCAGTACTTC. Protein sequence: CASSLATGHLVYEQYF.

The chain combines TRBV19 with TRBJ2-1, with D possibly matching TRBD1 (7 bases). Trimming stripped 6 bases from V and 5 bases from J, with 14 bases between. The CDR3 sequence is 14 residues long. Germline-derived CDR1 and CDR2 are LNHDA and SQIVND (reference sequence). The chain's CDR3 is CASRSRGANNEQFF. DNA of the CDR3: TGTGCCAGTAGATCCAGGGGGGCCAACAATGAGCAGTTCTTC.

In regard to this clone: The sample holds other DNA sequences that translate to the same CDR3. The chain has TRBV28 and TRBJ1-2, with 7 bases lining up with TRBD1. This CDR3 has 14 residues. CDR1 MDHEN and CDR2 SYDVKM come from the germline V gene. Germline trimming cut 6 bases from V and 3 bases from J; bases unmatched to any gene: 7. The CDR3 protein is CASSLADRDYGYTF. CDR3 DNA: TGTGCCAGCAGCTTAGCTGACAGGGACTATGGCTACACCTTC.

Only a few counts were recorded for this clone. The chain is built from TRBV9 and TRBJ2-5; D might be TRBD2 (5 bases). The CDR3 is 16 residues long. V gave up 0 bases and J gave up 2 bases, with 14 bases separating them. Germline V CDR1 and CDR2: SGDLS, YYNGEE. The CDR3 DNA sequence: TGTGCCAGCAGCGTAGCGGGGATTTCGAGACAAGAGACCCAGTACTTC. This codes for CASSVAGISRQETQYF.

This clone appeared a single time. The J gene is TRBJ2-7, the V gene TRBV6-5; 9 nucleotides agree with TRBD2. The CDR3 extends over 14 amino acids. Germline V gene data show CDR1 as MNHEY and CDR2 as SVGAGI. V was pared by 5 bases and J by 4 bases, with 6 bases of the junction left unmatched. CDR3 in DNA: TGTGCCAGCAGTCGCGGGGGGGGTCCATACGAGCAGTACTTC. Its protein is CASSRGGGPYEQYF.

This sequence joins TRBV6-2 or TRBV6-3 and TRBJ1-2, with D unclear. The V gene lost 3 bases and the J gene lost 0 bases, with 8 bases spanning the gap. The CDR3 spans 14 residues. In germline, CDR1 is MNHEY, CDR2 SVGEGT. CDR3 sequence reads: CASSYTGTNYGYTF. The CDR3 DNA is TGTGCCAGCAGTTATACCGGGACTAACTATGGCTACACCTTC.

V gene TRBV11-2 combines with J gene TRBJ1-4; 9 nucleotides agree with TRBD1. Trimming removed 4 bases from V and 8 bases from J; junction bases left unmatched: 8. This CDR3 has 15 amino acids. CDR1 is SGHAT, CDR2 FQNNGV, per germline. CDR3 protein: CASSSTGGLGEKLFF. The CDR3 DNA reads TGTGCCAGCAGCTCAACAGGGGGCCTAGGGGAAAAACTGTTTTTT.

The chain combines TRBV28 with TRBJ1-2, with a weak D call TRBD1 (6 bases). The CDR3 runs to 14 residues. Germline V gene sequence: CDR1 MDHEN, CDR2 SYDVKM. V lost 5 bases, J lost 2 bases, and 12 bases lay in between. The CDR3 sequence is CASSMDSRNYGYTF. DNA of the CDR3: TGTGCCAGCAGTATGGACAGTCGAAACTATGGCTACACCTTC.

This chain uses TRBV7-8 with TRBJ2-2; weak D call: TRBD2 (6 bases). CDR3 size: 17 residues. With 4 bases removed from V and 0 bases from J, the gap between germline ends came to 15 bases. Germline lookup yields CDR1 SGHVS and CDR2 FQNEAQ. CDR3 nucleotide sequence: TGTGCCAGCAGCTCAAGGGCGGGGAGTTCGAACACCGGGGAGCTGTTTTTT. This codes for CASSSRAGSSNTGELFF.

The chain joins TRBV5-6 to TRBJ2-1, with D possibly TRBD2 on 5 matching bases. Germline-derived CDR1 and CDR2 are SGHDT and YYEEEE. CDR3 length equals 13 residues. The V and J ends lost 5 bases and 5 bases respectively, with 11 bases between them. CDR3 sequence (DNA): TGTGCCAGCAGGGGGAGCTTCCACAATGAGCAGTTCTTC. Encoded protein: CASRGSFHNEQFF.

The chain has TRBV30 and TRBJ2-7, with 8 bases lining up with TRBD1. V dropped 3 bases and J dropped 3; count of bases not matched to a gene: 1. The CDR3 totals 12 residues. The germline CDR1 and CDR2 sequences are GTSNPN and SVGIG (reference sequence). The CDR3 spells CAWRDRVYEQYF. In DNA, the CDR3 is TGTGCCTGGAGGGACAGGGTCTACGAGCAGTACTTC.

There are a few counts of this clone. The chain carries TRBV7-2 and TRBJ2-1; a weak D match, TRBD2 (5 bases). Germline loops: CDR1 SGHTA, CDR2 FQGNSA. V was pared by 3 bases and J by 2 bases, with 11 bases between. This CDR3 is 15 amino acids long. In DNA, the CDR3 is TGTGCCAGCAGCTTCGGGGAGCCCGCCTACAATGAGCAGTTCTTC. Its translation is CASSFGEPAYNEQFF.

The chain has TRBV11-1 and TRBJ2-1, with D perhaps TRBD1 (5 bases). This CDR3 spans 13 amino acids. With 0 bases removed from V and 6 bases from J, the gap between germline ends came to 6 bases. Looked up from germline, CDR1 is SGHAT and CDR2 is FQDESV (reference sequence). CDR3 amino acids: CASSLAQVNEQFF. DNA for the CDR3: TGTGCCAGCAGCTTAGCACAGGTCAATGAGCAGTTCTTC. Using reference TRBV11-1 and TRBJ2-1 for the parts outside the CDR3, the full variable domain is EAEVAQSPRYKITEKSQAVAFWCDPISGHATLYWYRQILGQGPELLVQFQDESVVDDSQLPKDRFSAERLKGVDSTLKIQPAELGDSAMYLCASSLAQVNEQFFGPGTRLTVL.

The chain is built from TRBV6-1 and TRBJ1-1, with TRBD1 matching over 9 bases. The junction had 5 bases not matched to a gene; V was cut back by 2 bases and J by 10 bases. The germline gives CDR1 MNHNS, CDR2 SASEGT. CDR3 length: 13 amino acids. The CDR3: CASSESQTGGAFF. As DNA, the CDR3 is TGTGCCAGCAGTGAATCTCAGACAGGGGGAGCTTTCTTT.